These 26 T cell receptor beta chains came from one sample sequenced in a study of cytomegalovirus exposure and HLA in healthy donors. Clones were read by immunoSEQ multiplex PCR, and TCRdb kept only the in-frame ones, dropping some. The table records about 250,000 clones, roughly 87% of them present only once. Sequencing was carried out using PBMCs. Source of these receptors: a man between 18 and 29 years old in good health and CMV-seropositive.

The chain recombines TRBV28 with TRBJ1-2, with 9 bases aligning to TRBD1. After removal of 3 bases from V and 7 bases from J, the junction contained 12 bases not matched to a gene. Germline V gene sequence: CDR1 MDHEN, CDR2 SYDVKM. CDR3 length equals 16 residues. The CDR3 loop reads CASSFLLTDRGFGYTF. The CDR3, as DNA: TGTGCCAGCAGTTTCCTTCTTACCGACAGGGGGTTTGGCTACACCTTC.

V and J are TRBV28 and TRBJ2-3; D remains unclear. The CDR3 consists of 14 residues. Germline-derived CDR1 and CDR2 are MDHEN and SYDVKM. Trimming left V 2 bases short and J 3 bases short, with 9 bases between. DNA of the CDR3: TGTGCCAGCAGTTTAGAAGCCGCAACAGATACGCAGTATTTT. This translates into CASSLEAATDTQYF. The full variable domain, with the rest looked up from reference TRBV28 and TRBJ2-3, is DVKVTQSSRYLVKRTGEKVFLECVQDMDHENMFWYRQDPGLGLRLIYFSYDVKMKEKGDIPEGYSVSREKKERFSLILESASTNQTSMYLCASSLEAATDTQYFGPGTRLTVL.

This clone was detected once. The chain employs TRBV5-1 and TRBJ2-2; D is possibly TRBD1 or TRBD2 (5 bases each). Germline assignment: CDR1 SGHRS and CDR2 YFSETQ. Trimming removed 2 bases at V and 11 bases at J, with 13 bases between. The CDR3 loop spans 13 amino acids. The CDR3 DNA reads as TGCGCCAGCAGCTTATGGGACCTTGACGAGCTGTTTTTT. Translation: CASSLWDLDELFF.

The chain combines TRBV29-1 with TRBJ2-5; 7 bases are a match to TRBD2. CDR1 and CDR2 (germline): SQVTM, ANQGSEA. V lost 6 bases and J lost 7; bases outside the gene matches: 8. The CDR3 totals 12 residues. CDR3 in amino acids: CSVGTTLVTQYF. CDR3 in DNA: TGCAGCGTGGGGACTACTCTTGTGACCCAGTACTTC.

This clone has just a few counts. The rearrangement links TRBV7-9 to TRBJ2-7; 9 nucleotides line up with TRBD1. Germline trimming cut 4 bases from V and 2 bases from J; bases unmatched to any gene: 0. Germline loops: CDR1 SEHNR, CDR2 FQNEAQ (reference sequence). CDR3 size: 13 residues. CDR3 residues: CASSWDRAYEQYF. The DNA for the CDR3 is TGTGCCAGCAGCTGGGACAGGGCCTACGAGCAGTACTTC.

V and J are TRBV10-3 and TRBJ2-7; a possible D gene is TRBD2 (6 bases). Per the germline V gene, CDR1 is ENHRY and CDR2 is SYGVKD. V was cut by 0 bases and J by 3 bases, with 9 bases left in between. This CDR3 is built from 14 residues. This CDR3 reads CAISESLAHYEQYF. In nucleotides, the CDR3 is TGTGCCATCAGTGAGTCGCTAGCGCACTACGAGCAGTACTTC.

This chain joins TRBV9 and TRBJ2-3; 8 nucleotides match TRBD2. Trimming at V came to 4 bases and at J to 1 base, leaving 2 bases not matched to a gene. Per germline, CDR1 SGDLS and CDR2 YYNGEE. The CDR3 covers 14 residues. The chain's CDR3 is CASSPTSGTDTQYF. Here the CDR3 DNA reads TGTGCCAGCAGCCCGACTAGCGGCACAGATACGCAGTATTTT.

The chain links TRBV15 to TRBJ1-5, with a possible D match to TRBD1 (5 bases). CDR1 and CDR2 from the germline V gene are LNHNV and YYDKDF (reference sequence). The CDR3 sequence is 16 residues long. Trimming shortened V by 5 bases and J by 3 bases, and 17 bases separated the two germline ends. CDR3 in amino acids: CATSSRDRFVNQPQHF. Written as DNA, the CDR3 is TGTGCCACCAGCTCCCGGGACCGTTTTGTCAATCAGCCCCAGCATTTT.

The rearrangement joins TRBV29-1 to TRBJ1-1; weak D call: TRBD1 (6 bases). Germline CDR1 reads SQVTM; CDR2 reads ANQGSEA. The CDR3 sequence is 15 residues long. Trimming pared 8 bases from V and 1 base from J, leaving 20 bases between. CDR3 in DNA: TGCAGCTCCCACCTGGGGGGACACAGGAACACTGAAGCTTTCTTT. Amino acids: CSSHLGGHRNTEAFF.

The genes are TRBV27 and TRBJ2-7; 10 bases line up with TRBD2. Germline CDR1 MNHEY, CDR2 SMNVEV (reference sequence). The length of the CDR3 is 16 residues. Losses at the gene ends were 6 bases for V and 4 bases for J; bases not matched to a gene: 12. Here the CDR3 reads CASRNLAGGQGYEQYF. CDR3 sequence (DNA): TGTGCCAGCAGAAATTTAGCGGGAGGCCAGGGGTACGAGCAGTACTTC.

The chain is built from TRBV5-4 and TRBJ1-3; possibly TRBD1 for D (5 bases). The V end lost 0 bases, the J end lost 0 bases, and 10 bases lay between the germline ends. Germline V gene sequence: CDR1 SGHNT, CDR2 YYREEE (reference sequence). This CDR3 spans 16 amino acids. The CDR3 protein is CASSLGGRVSGNTIYF. In DNA, the CDR3 is TGTGCCAGCAGCTTGGGGGGCAGGGTCTCTGGAAACACCATATATTTT.

This clone was counted between two and nine times. The chain is built from TRBV19 and TRBJ1-4, with a possible D match to TRBD1 (5 bases). The CDR3 length is 14 residues. Trimming stripped 2 bases from V and 8 bases from J, with 12 bases between. From germline, CDR1 is LNHDA and CDR2 SQIVND (reference sequence). CDR3 DNA: TGTGCCAGTAGTATATCGGGACCTCCGGAAAAACTGTTTTTT. Translated: CASSISGPPEKLFF.

The chain carries TRBV5-4 and TRBJ2-7, with 9 nucleotides matching TRBD1. CDR3 length: 14 amino acids. Per germline, CDR1 SGHNT and CDR2 YYREEE (reference sequence). V shed 3 bases, J shed 2 bases, and the junction held 3 bases outside the gene matches. DNA of the CDR3: TGTGCCAGCAGCTCGGGACAGGGAACCTACGAGCAGTACTTC. Translating it yields CASSSGQGTYEQYF.

The V gene is TRBV7-2, the J gene TRBJ2-6; D call uncertain. V lost 5 bases, J lost 0 bases, and 11 bases lay in between. The CDR3 is 16 amino acids. Germline-derived CDR1 and CDR2 are SGHTA and FQGNSA. The CDR3 is CASSLGPASGANVLTF. DNA for the CDR3: TGTGCCAGCAGCCTAGGACCGGCCTCTGGGGCCAACGTCCTGACTTTC.

The chain employs TRBV10-3 and TRBJ2-1; D is ambiguous. The CDR3 length is 12 residues. Germline V gene data show CDR1 as ENHRY and CDR2 as SYGVKD. V lost 6 bases and J 8 bases, leaving 11 bases between the germline ends. The CDR3 region has the DNA TGTGCCATCAGCTATTTCCGGGATGAGCAGTTCTTC. As protein: CAISYFRDEQFF.

This chain joins TRBV11-3 and TRBJ2-5, with 7 bases matching TRBD2. The germline V gene encodes CDR1 SGHNT and CDR2 YENEEA. V lost 1 base to trimming and J lost 5 bases; unmatched junction nucleotides: 10. The CDR3 spans 16 residues. The chain's CDR3 is CASSLGTTGGGETQYF. CDR3 nucleotides: TGTGCCAGCAGCTTAGGGACAACGGGAGGAGGCGAGACCCAGTACTTC.

This clone was picked up one time. The chain is built from TRBV5-1 and TRBJ2-2; D remains unclear. The V gene lost 0 bases and the J gene lost 0 bases, with 6 bases spanning the gap. This CDR3 has 15 amino acids. Germline CDR1 is SGHRS and CDR2 is YFSETQ. CDR3 nucleotides: TGCGCCAGCAGCTTGGAACATACGAACACCGGGGAGCTGTTTTTT. Its protein is CASSLEHTNTGELFF.

The rearrangement uses TRBV29-1 and TRBJ2-1; the D is unclear. The germline V gene encodes CDR1 SQVTM and CDR2 ANQGSEA. Trimming shortened V by 7 bases and J by 7 bases, and 17 bases separated the two germline ends. The CDR3 loop spans 13 amino acids. CDR3 sequence (DNA): TGCAGCGCAAGACCCTATCTGCGGAATGAGCAGTTCTTC. Translated, it gives CSARPYLRNEQFF.

This chain joins TRBV6-1 and TRBJ1-1; TRBD1 agrees at 8 bases. The CDR3 covers 15 residues. CDR1 and CDR2 from the germline V gene are MNHNS and SASEGT. Trimming cost V 1 base and J 5 bases; bases outside gene matches: 6. The CDR3 sequence: CASSEGRQGNTEAFF. CDR3 coding DNA: TGTGCCAGCAGTGAAGGGCGACAGGGGAATACTGAAGCTTTCTTT.

The chain is built from TRBV27 and TRBJ2-7, with D maybe TRBD1 (5 bases). There are 13 residues in the CDR3. Trimming took off 0 bases at V and 3 bases at J, with 6 bases between the two ends. Per the germline V gene, CDR1 is MNHEY and CDR2 is SMNVEV (reference sequence). The CDR3 protein is CASSLSDSYEQYF. The CDR3 coding sequence is TGTGCCAGCAGTTTATCAGACAGCTACGAGCAGTACTTC.

The chain joins TRBV7-2 to TRBJ2-1; D remains ambiguous. Trimming left V 5 bases short and J 6 bases short, with 8 bases between. The CDR3 sequence is 12 residues long. Germline V gene data show CDR1 as SGHTA and CDR2 as FQGNSA. CDR3 region: CASSVPFNEQFF. CDR3 sequence (DNA): TGTGCCAGCAGCGTCCCCTTCAATGAGCAGTTCTTC.

This clone was picked up a small number of times. V usage is TRBV19 and J usage is TRBJ2-2; D uncertain. CDR1 is LNHDA, CDR2 SQIVND, per germline (reference sequence). V shed 1 base and J shed 7 bases, with 7 bases lying between them. CDR3 length: 13 amino acids. Here the CDR3 reads CASSIAQNGELFF. The CDR3 DNA reads TGTGCCAGTAGTATAGCCCAGAACGGGGAGCTGTTTTTT.

This chain links TRBV2 with TRBJ2-1; TRBD1 agrees at 10 bases. Germline trimming cut 1 base from V and 9 bases from J; bases unmatched to any gene: 9. The CDR3 extends over 16 amino acids. Germline V gene sequence: CDR1 SNHLY, CDR2 FYNNEI. CDR3 sequence reads: CASSEEGQGYLGEQFF. CDR3 nucleotide sequence: TGTGCCAGCAGTGAAGAGGGACAGGGGTACCTAGGTGAGCAGTTCTTC.

The chain joins TRBV7-9 to TRBJ1-1, with no clear D. The germline V gene encodes CDR1 SEHNR and CDR2 FQNEAQ (reference sequence). V was pared by 3 bases and J by 4 bases, with 12 bases between. CDR3 size: 14 residues. The CDR3 sequence is CASSFKAVGTEAFF. The CDR3 nucleotides read TGTGCCAGCAGCTTCAAAGCTGTAGGCACTGAAGCTTTCTTT.

The CDR3 protein is CASSLVSGGYGYTF. The DNA for the CDR3 is TGTGCCAGCAGTTTAGTCTCGGGAGGATATGGCTACACCTTC. The chain links TRBV27 to TRBJ1-2; the D is unclear. There are 14 residues in the CDR3. Germline CDR1 and CDR2: MNHEY and SMNVEV (reference sequence). The V and J ends lost 2 bases and 5 bases respectively, with 12 bases between them.

The chain carries TRBV2 and TRBJ1-1; D perhaps matches TRBD1 (5 bases). The CDR3 has 15 residues. Germline-derived CDR1 and CDR2 are SNHLY and FYNNEI. V lost 6 bases to trimming and J lost 0 bases, with 14 bases between them. The CDR3 DNA sequence: TGTGCCAGCAGCATACCGGGACGCTTGAACACTGAAGCTTTCTTT. Translation: CASSIPGRLNTEAFF.